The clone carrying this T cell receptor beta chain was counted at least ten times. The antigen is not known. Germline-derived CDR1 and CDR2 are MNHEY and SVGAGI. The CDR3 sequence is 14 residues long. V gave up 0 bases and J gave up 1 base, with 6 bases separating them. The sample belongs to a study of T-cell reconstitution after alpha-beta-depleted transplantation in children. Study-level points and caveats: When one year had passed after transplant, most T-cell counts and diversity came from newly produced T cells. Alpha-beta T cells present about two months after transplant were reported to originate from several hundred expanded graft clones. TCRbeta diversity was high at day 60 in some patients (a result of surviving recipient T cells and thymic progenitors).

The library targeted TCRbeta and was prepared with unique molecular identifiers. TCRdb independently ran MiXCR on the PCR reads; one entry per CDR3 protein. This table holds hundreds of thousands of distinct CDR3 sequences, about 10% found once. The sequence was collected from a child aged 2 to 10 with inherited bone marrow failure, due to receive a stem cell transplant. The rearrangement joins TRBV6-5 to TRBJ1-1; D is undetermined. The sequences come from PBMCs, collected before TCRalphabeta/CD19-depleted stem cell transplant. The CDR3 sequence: CASSYSSTNTEAFF. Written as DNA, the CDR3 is TGTGCCAGCAGTTACTCGAGCACGAACACTGAAGCTTTCTTT.